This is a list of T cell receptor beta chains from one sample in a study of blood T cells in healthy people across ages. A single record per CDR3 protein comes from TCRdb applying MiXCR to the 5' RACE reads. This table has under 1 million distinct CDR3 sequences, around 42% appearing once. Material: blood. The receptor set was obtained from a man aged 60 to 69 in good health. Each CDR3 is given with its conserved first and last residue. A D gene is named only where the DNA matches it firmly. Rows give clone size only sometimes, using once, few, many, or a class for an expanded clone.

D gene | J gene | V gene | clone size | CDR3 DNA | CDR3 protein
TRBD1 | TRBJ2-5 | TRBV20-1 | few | TGCAGTGCTAGAGATCCGTACGGGACAGGGGGGAGGGCGACCCAGTACTTC | CSARDPYGTGGRATQYF
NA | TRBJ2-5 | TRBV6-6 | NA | TGTGCCAGCAGTTACTACTCACCAGGATACTACCAAGAGACCCAGTACTTC | CASSYYSPGYYQETQYF
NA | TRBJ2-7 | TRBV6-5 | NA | TGTGCCAGCAGTTACGGATCGGGGTGGGTTGGGTCCGAGCAGTACTTC | CASSYGSGWVGSEQYF
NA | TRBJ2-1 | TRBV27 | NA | TGTGCCAGCAGTTTACGGCGAGCCCCCGTTGAGCAGTTCTTC | CASSLRRAPVEQFF
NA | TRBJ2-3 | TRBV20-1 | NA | TGCAGTGCTAGCCGGGGGGCAATTGATTCCGATACGCAGTATTTT | CSASRGAIDSDTQYF
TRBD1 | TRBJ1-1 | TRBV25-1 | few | TGTGCCAGCAGTGTAACAGGGGAAAACACTGAAGCTTTCTTT | CASSVTGENTEAFF
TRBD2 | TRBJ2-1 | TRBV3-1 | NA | TGTGCCAGCAGCCCGAGCGGGAGTAAGCAGTTCTTC | CASSPSGSKQFF
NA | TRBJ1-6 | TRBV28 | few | TGTGCCAGCAGTGACAGATTTTCACCCCTCCACTTT | CASSDRFSPLHF
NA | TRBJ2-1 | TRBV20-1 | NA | TGCAGTGCCGTGATCCCCGGCTCCTACAATGAGCAGTTCTTC | CSAVIPGSYNEQFF
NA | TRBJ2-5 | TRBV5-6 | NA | TGTGCCAGCAGCTTTTGGCCTAGGGAGACCCAGTACTTC | CASSFWPRETQYF
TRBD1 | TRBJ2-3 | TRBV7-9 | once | TGTGCCAGCAACTTAGCCTGGGACAGGGGGTTTGTAGATACGCAGTATTTT | CASNLAWDRGFVDTQYF
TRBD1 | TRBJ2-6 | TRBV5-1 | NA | TGCGCCAGCAGCGAGGGACAGGCCATTTACTCTGGGGCCAACGTCCTGACTTTC | CASSEGQAIYSGANVLTF
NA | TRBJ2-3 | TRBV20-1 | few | TGCAGTGCCCAGAGGGCTAGCACCGGCACAGATACGCAGTATTTT | CSAQRASTGTDTQYF
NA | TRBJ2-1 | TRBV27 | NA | TGTGCCAGCAGTGTAGGTCCGGGGGCCCCCCCGCAGTTCTTC | CASSVGPGAPPQFF
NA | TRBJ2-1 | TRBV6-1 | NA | TGTGCCAGCAGTGAATCACACGATCCCTCCTACAATGAGCAGTTCTTC | CASSESHDPSYNEQFF
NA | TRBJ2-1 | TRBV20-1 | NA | TGCAGTGCTGCCGGGGGCTCGATGAGGCAAGGGGAGCAGTTCTTC | CSAAGGSMRQGEQFF
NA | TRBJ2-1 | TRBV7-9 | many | TGTGCCAGCAGCTTAGGCCGTAATGAGCAGTTCTTC | CASSLGRNEQFF
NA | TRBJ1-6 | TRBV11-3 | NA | TGTGCCAGCAACTCAATGGGAAGGGATTTACCCCTCCACTTT | CASNSMGRDLPLHF
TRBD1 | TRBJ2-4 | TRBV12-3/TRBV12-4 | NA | TGTGCCAGCAGCCGGACAGGGGGCGCCAAAAACATTCAGTACTTC | CASSRTGGAKNIQYF
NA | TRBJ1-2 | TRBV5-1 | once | TGCGCCAGCAGCTCGGGACTAGCGGGGGACGGATACTATGGCTACACCTTC | CASSSGLAGDGYYGYTF
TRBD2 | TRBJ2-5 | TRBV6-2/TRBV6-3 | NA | TGTGCCAGCAGTTACCCTAGCGGGGGGACTGCTGAGGAGCAGTACTTC | CASSYPSGGTAEEQYF
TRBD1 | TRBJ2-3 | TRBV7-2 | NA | TGTGCCAGCAGCTTTACCCGGGACAGGGGTGCAGATACGCAGTATTTT | CASSFTRDRGADTQYF
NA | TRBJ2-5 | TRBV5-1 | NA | TGCGCCAGCAGCTTGAATGGCGGCAACCAAGAGACCCAGTACTTC | CASSLNGGNQETQYF
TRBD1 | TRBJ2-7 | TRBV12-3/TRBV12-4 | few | TGTGCCAGCAGTAACCGACAGGGCAGCCACGAGCAGTACTTC | CASSNRQGSHEQYF
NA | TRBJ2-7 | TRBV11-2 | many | TGTGCCAGCAGCCTCGTCAGCCCTTCCTACGAGCAGTACTTC | CASSLVSPSYEQYF
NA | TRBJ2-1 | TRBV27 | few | TGCACCAGCAGTTTAACATCGAAGTTCCCAGCGAGTCTCTACAATGAGCAGTTCTTC | CTSSLTSKFPASLYNEQFF
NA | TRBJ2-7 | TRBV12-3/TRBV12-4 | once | TGTGCCACCCGAGAATCGGGGCCTTACAATGAGCAGTACTTC | CATRESGPYNEQYF
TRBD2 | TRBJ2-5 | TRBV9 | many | TGTGCCAGCAGCGTAGCGGGGGGAGAGACCCAGTACTTC | CASSVAGGETQYF
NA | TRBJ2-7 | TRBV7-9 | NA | TGTGCCACCTTATCGCTTCTGTCCGAGCAGTACTTC | CATLSLLSEQYF
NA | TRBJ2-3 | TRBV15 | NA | TGTGCCACCAGCAGAGACCGAGGGTCAGGCCCCACAGATACGCAGTATTTT | CATSRDRGSGPTDTQYF
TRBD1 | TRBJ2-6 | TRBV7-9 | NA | TGTGCCAGCAGCTGGACAGGACCTGGGGCCAACGTCCTGACTTTC | CASSWTGPGANVLTF
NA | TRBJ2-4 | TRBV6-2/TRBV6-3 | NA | TGTGCCAGCAGCGCTAGCACAGCCAAAAACATTCAGTACTTC | CASSASTAKNIQYF
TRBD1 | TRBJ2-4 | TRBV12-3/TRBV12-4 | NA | TGTGCCAGCAGTTTGGGAGACAGGGGTCCCCAAAGCGCCGCCAAGTACTTC | CASSLGDRGPQSAAKYF
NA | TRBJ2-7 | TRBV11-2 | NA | TGTGCCAGCAGCCGAGGGGCAGGGGCGATCTACGAGCAGTACTTC | CASSRGAGAIYEQYF
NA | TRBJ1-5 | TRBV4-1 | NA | TGCGCCAGCAGCTCACAGACAGACTATAGCAATCAGCCCCAGCATTTT | CASSSQTDYSNQPQHF
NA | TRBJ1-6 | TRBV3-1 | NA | TGTGCCAGCAGCCAATCGGATCTAGGATCCTATAATTCACCCCTCCACTTT | CASSQSDLGSYNSPLHF
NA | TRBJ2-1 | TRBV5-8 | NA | TGTGCCAGCAGCTTGCATCAGGGTCGGCGGGACAATGAGCAGTTCTTC | CASSLHQGRRDNEQFF
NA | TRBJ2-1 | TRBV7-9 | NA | TGTGCCAGCAGCTTAAACCCGTTCAATGAGCAGTTCTTC | CASSLNPFNEQFF
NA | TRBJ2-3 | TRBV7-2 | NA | TGTGCCAGCAGCTTAAAAGAGGGGTCCCGAACAGATACGCAGTATTTT | CASSLKEGSRTDTQYF